Listed here are 17 T cell receptor beta chains from one sample, sequenced in a study of CD8 T cells in Susac syndrome. Roughly 0.45 to 1 ug RNA was reverse transcribed with random hexamers. TCRdb used MiXCR to reprocess the immunoSEQ multiplex PCR reads, holding one entry per CDR3 protein. Of fewer than 85,000 distinct CDR3 sequences in the sample, approximately 93% are singletons; the top ten hold about 0.47%. Sequencing was carried out using CD8+ T cells from PBMCs. The receptors here all came from a human donor with Susac syndrome.

The chain is built from TRBV9 and TRBJ2-1; tentative D call: TRBD1 (5 bases). V was trimmed by 3 bases and J by 9 bases, leaving 13 bases between them. Germline CDR1 is SGDLS and CDR2 is YYNGEE. This CDR3 is 13 amino acids long. CDR3 coding DNA: TGTGCCAGCAGCGGAGCAGGGCATGTTGAGCAGTTCTTC. Amino acid sequence: CASSGAGHVEQFF.

This sequence joins TRBV6-5 and TRBJ1-1; D is unclear. Germline V gene lookup returns CDR1 MNHEY and CDR2 SVGAGI. The CDR3 extends over 14 amino acids. Trimming cost V 2 bases and J 0 bases, with 7 bases left between them. In DNA, the CDR3 is TGTGCCAGCAGTTACCCAGGAATGAACACTGAAGCTTTCTTT. Encoded protein: CASSYPGMNTEAFF.

The rearrangement joins TRBV14 to TRBJ2-5, with TRBD2 identical over 7 bases. The CDR3 contains 17 residues. V was pared by 0 bases and J by 1 base, with 8 bases of the junction left unmatched. Germline lookup yields CDR1 SGHDN and CDR2 FVKESK. The CDR3 loop is CASSQDSRLAAQETQYF. In DNA, the CDR3 is TGTGCCAGCAGCCAAGATTCCCGTCTAGCGGCCCAAGAGACCCAGTACTTC.

This rearrangement joins TRBV7-9 to TRBJ1-1; D is ambiguous. Germline V gene sequence: CDR1 SEHNR, CDR2 FQNEAQ (reference sequence). The CDR3 has 12 residues. Trimming stripped 9 bases from V and 1 base from J, with 9 bases between. CDR3 protein: CASLQGNTEAFF. As DNA, the CDR3 is TGTGCCAGTCTCCAAGGGAACACTGAAGCTTTCTTT.

This chain joins TRBV10-3 and TRBJ1-1; D is possibly TRBD1 (5 bases). V was pared by 6 bases and J by 1 base, with 18 bases between. The CDR3 consists of 16 residues. Germline V gene lookup returns CDR1 ENHRY and CDR2 SYGVKD. The CDR3 bases are TGTGCCATCAGAGGATTGGGACGGAACAAGAACACTGAAGCTTTCTTT. This gives the protein CAIRGLGRNKNTEAFF.

The chain is built from TRBV10-3 and TRBJ2-5; D remains ambiguous. Germline CDR1 is ENHRY and CDR2 is SYGVKD. The CDR3 has 13 residues. Trimming stripped 4 bases from V and 0 bases from J, with 6 bases between. CDR3 sequence: CAISVRNQETQYF. The CDR3 bases are TGTGCCATCAGTGTTAGAAACCAAGAGACCCAGTACTTC.

This chain's CDR3 is CASSIGSSPYEQYF. DNA for the CDR3: TGTGCCAGCAGCATCGGGAGTAGCCCCTACGAGCAGTACTTC. The chain carries TRBV9 and TRBJ2-7; weak D call: TRBD2 (6 bases). V was cut by 4 bases and J by 2 bases, with 13 bases left in between. The germline V gene has CDR1 SGDLS and CDR2 YYNGEE. The CDR3 is 14 amino acids.

The rearrangement joins TRBV3-1 to TRBJ2-7; 9 bases are shared with TRBD2. From germline, CDR1 is LGHDT and CDR2 YNNKEL (reference sequence). CDR3 length: 15 residues. V shed 3 bases and J 2 bases; nucleotides not matched to a gene: 5. The CDR3 bases are TGTGCCAGCAGCCATAAGCGGGGGGACCCCTACGAGCAGTACTTC. Translating gives CASSHKRGDPYEQYF.

The V gene is TRBV30, the J gene TRBJ2-7; D might be TRBD1 (7 bases). Germline loops: CDR1 GTSNPN, CDR2 SVGIG (reference sequence). There are 17 residues in the CDR3. The V and J ends lost 4 bases and 1 base respectively, with 23 bases between them. DNA of the CDR3: TGTGCCTGGACCTCACCCTTGGGGGGACAGATGTCCTACGAGCAGTACTTC. It encodes CAWTSPLGGQMSYEQYF. The whole variable domain, remainder taken from reference TRBV30 and TRBJ2-7, is SQTIHQWPATLVQPVGSPLSLECTVEGTSNPNLYWYRQAAGRGLQLLFYSVGIGQISSEVPQNLSASRPQDRQFILSSKKLLLSDSGFYLCAWTSPLGGQMSYEQYFGPGTRLTVT.

The chain recombines TRBV7-9 with TRBJ2-7, with D perhaps TRBD1 (5 bases). The CDR3 consists of 15 residues. Germline V CDR1 and CDR2: SEHNR, FQNEAQ (reference sequence). Trimming shortened V by 0 bases and J by 0 bases, and 9 bases separated the two germline ends. The DNA of the CDR3 is TGTGCCAGCAGCTTAGCCGCGGACAACTCCTACGAGCAGTACTTC. Protein product: CASSLAADNSYEQYF. The complete variable domain, with remaining parts taken from reference TRBV7-9 and TRBJ2-7, reads DTGVSQNPRHKITKRGQNVTFRCDPISEHNRLYWYRQTLGQGPEFLTYFQNEAQLEKSRLLSDRFSAERPKGSFSTLEIQRTEQGDSAMYLCASSLAADNSYEQYFGPGTRLTVT.

This sequence joins TRBV20-1 and TRBJ2-1, with 12 bases matching TRBD2. This CDR3 region has 15 residues. V dropped 5 bases and J dropped 7; count of bases not matched to a gene: 9. From germline, CDR1 is DFQATT and CDR2 SNEGSKA (reference sequence). DNA for the CDR3: TGCAGTGCTGTGACTAGCGGGGGTTTCGGGAATGAGCAGTTCTTC. It translates to CSAVTSGGFGNEQFF.

This clonotype was counted once. The chain carries TRBV9 and TRBJ2-7; TRBD2 is a possible D gene (6 bases). This CDR3 comprises 14 residues. Germline CDR1 and CDR2: SGDLS and YYNGEE. V gave up 2 bases and J gave up 3 bases, with 12 bases separating them. The CDR3 sequence: CASSVSGGDYEQYF. In nucleotides, the CDR3 is TGTGCCAGCAGCGTTTCAGGAGGGGACTACGAGCAGTACTTC.

The V and J genes are TRBV12-3 or TRBV12-4 and TRBJ2-1, with no clear D. The CDR3 covers 10 residues. With 5 bases removed from V and 10 bases from J, the gap between germline ends came to 6 bases. The DNA of the CDR3 is TGTGCCAGCAGTGGACGGGAGCAGTTCTTC. This translates into CASSGREQFF.

The chain has TRBV30 and TRBJ1-2; D gene uncertain. V was trimmed by 4 bases and J by 4 bases, leaving 10 bases between them. Germline V lookup: CDR1 GTSNPN, CDR2 SVGIG (reference sequence). The CDR3 length is 12 residues. This CDR3 reads CAWIRPGYGYTF. DNA of the CDR3: TGTGCCTGGATCCGGCCAGGCTATGGCTACACCTTC.

This chain connects TRBV7-6 to TRBJ2-3, with a tentative D call TRBD2 (6 bases). The CDR3 is 15 residues long. Trimming removed 0 bases from V and 4 bases from J, with 11 bases in between. Germline V gives CDR1 SGHVS, CDR2 FNYEAQ. The DNA for the CDR3 is TGTGCCAGCAGCTTAGCGGAGGGGAGGCCAGATACGCAGTATTTT. Amino acid sequence: CASSLAEGRPDTQYF.

The chain has TRBV27 and TRBJ1-1; D may be TRBD1 (5 bases). The germline gives CDR1 MNHEY, CDR2 SMNVEV (reference sequence). V was clipped by 8 bases and J by 1 base, with 8 bases between them. The CDR3 spans 12 residues. CDR3 protein: CASWGENTEAFF. CDR3 nucleotide sequence: TGTGCCAGCTGGGGGGAGAACACTGAAGCTTTCTTT.

The V and J genes are TRBV12-3 or TRBV12-4 and TRBJ2-5; D unresolved. The CDR3 length is 12 residues. V was cut by 3 bases and J by 5 bases, with 7 bases left in between. DNA for the CDR3: TGTGCCAGCAGTTTTTTTAGGGAGACCCAGTACTTC. Translation: CASSFFRETQYF.